This record covers a single TCR beta chain. Its specificity is unknown. Up to about 2 ug genomic DNA was used for TCRB CDR3 amplification. Repertoires were generated with immunoSEQ multiplex PCR, while TCRdb's copy carries only in-frame clones and drops some. In the table there are approximately 50,000 clones, around nine tenths of which are singletons. The data were taken from a study of glioma-infiltrating T cells after dendritic cell vaccination. Study-level background: Patients had newly diagnosed or recurrent glioblastoma and received dendritic cell vaccines.

Time point indicated: after dendritic cell vaccination, including at tumor progression/relapse. PBMC sampling occurred before vaccination, two weeks after the third dose, and at progression. General study results and limits: Patients with more pretreatment TILs had longer time to progression and survival.

Sequences were derived from blood, sampled after dendritic cell vaccination. This TCR came from a human donor with glioblastoma.

As DNA, the CDR3 is TGTGCCAGCAGCCAACTTAGCGGGCAGGCCTACAATGAGCAGTTCTTC. Translating it yields CASSQLSGQAYNEQFF. The rearrangement uses TRBV9 and TRBJ2-1, with 7 bases fitting TRBD2. The CDR3 runs 16 residues. V shed 4 bases and J 2 bases; nucleotides not matched to a gene: 9. Germline CDR1 and CDR2: SGDLS and YYNGEE.